This TCR beta chain was documented in a study of shared clonotypes between healthy human individuals. The method was immunoSEQ multiplex PCR; TCRdb's version includes in-frame clones alone and lacks a portion of them. Of some 680,000 clones in the sample, 73% were seen once. The CDR3 runs 14 residues. CDR1 is SNHLY, CDR2 FYNNEI, per germline. V was cut by 4 bases and J by 7 bases, with 16 bases left in between. Material: memory CD4+ T cells sorted from blood. Subset indicated: CD45RA-negative fraction. The sequence derives from a woman aged 30 to 39 in good health. The chain links TRBV2 to TRBJ2-5; D may be TRBD1 (5 bases). The CDR3 coding sequence is TGTGCCAGCAGTGCTCTGGACACGGCAAGGACCCAGTACTTC. It is translated as CASSALDTARTQYF.